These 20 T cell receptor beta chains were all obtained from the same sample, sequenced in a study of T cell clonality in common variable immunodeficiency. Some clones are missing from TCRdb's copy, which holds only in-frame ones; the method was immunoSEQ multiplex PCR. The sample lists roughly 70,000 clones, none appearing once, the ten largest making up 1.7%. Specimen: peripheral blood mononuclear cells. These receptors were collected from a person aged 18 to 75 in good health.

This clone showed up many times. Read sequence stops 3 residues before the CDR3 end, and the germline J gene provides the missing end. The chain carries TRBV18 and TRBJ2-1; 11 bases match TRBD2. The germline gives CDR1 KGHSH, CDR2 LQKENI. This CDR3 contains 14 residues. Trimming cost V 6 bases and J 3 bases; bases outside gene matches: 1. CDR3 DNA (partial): TGTGCCAGCTCCACTAGCGGGGGCTACAATGAG. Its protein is CASSTSGGYNE. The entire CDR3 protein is CASSTSGGYNEQFF.

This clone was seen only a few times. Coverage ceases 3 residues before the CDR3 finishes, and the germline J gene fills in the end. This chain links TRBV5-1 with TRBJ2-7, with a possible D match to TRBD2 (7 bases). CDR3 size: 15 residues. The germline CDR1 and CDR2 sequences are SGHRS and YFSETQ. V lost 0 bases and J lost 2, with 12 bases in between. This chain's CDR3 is CASSLAWGGTYEQYF. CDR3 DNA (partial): TGCGCCAGCAGCTTGGCATGGGGGGGCACCTACGAG.

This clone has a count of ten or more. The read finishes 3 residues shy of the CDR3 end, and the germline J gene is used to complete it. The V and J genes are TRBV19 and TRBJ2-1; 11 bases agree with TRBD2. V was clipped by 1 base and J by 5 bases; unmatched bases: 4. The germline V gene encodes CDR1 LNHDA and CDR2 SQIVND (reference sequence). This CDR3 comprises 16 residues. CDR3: CASSIALAGGDNEQFF. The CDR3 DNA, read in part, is TGTGCCAGTAGTATAGCCTTAGCGGGGGGGGACAATGAG.

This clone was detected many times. Incomplete CDR3 DNA: TGTGCCAGCAGCACGGGACAGGGGGTGGGGAATGAG. It specifies CASSTGQGVGNE. The CDR3 reads in full as CASSTGQGVGNEQFF. V gene TRBV2 combines with J gene TRBJ2-1, with TRBD1 identical over 11 bases. The CDR3 goes on 3 residues after the read ends, and that part is filled in from the germline J gene. CDR1 is SNHLY, CDR2 FYNNEI, per germline. This CDR3 is built from 15 residues. V shed 6 bases and J 7 bases; nucleotides not matched to a gene: 8.

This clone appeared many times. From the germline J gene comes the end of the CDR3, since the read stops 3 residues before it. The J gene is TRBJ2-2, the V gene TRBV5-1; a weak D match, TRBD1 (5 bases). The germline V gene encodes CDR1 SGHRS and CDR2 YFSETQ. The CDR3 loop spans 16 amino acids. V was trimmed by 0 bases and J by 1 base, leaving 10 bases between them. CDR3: CASSLGLGRNTGELFF. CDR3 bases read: TGCGCCAGCAGCTTGGGTCTGGGGCGGAACACCGGGGAG. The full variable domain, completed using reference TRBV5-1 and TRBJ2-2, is KAGVTQTPRYLIKTRGQQVTLSCSPISGHRSVSWYQQTPGQGLQFLFEYFSETQRNKGNFPGRFSGRQFSNSRSEMNVSTLELGDSALYLCASSLGLGRNTGELFFGEGSRLTVL.

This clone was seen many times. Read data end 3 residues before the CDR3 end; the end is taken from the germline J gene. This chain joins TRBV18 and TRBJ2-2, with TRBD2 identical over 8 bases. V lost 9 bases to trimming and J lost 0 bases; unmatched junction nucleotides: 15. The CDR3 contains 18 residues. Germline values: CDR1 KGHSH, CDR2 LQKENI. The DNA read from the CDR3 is TGTGCCAGTGGACCGCGGGGGCTAGCGGGCGCGAACACCGGGGAG. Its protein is CASGPRGLAGANTGE. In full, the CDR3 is CASGPRGLAGANTGELFF. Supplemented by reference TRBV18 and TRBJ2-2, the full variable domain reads NAGVMQNPRHLVRRRGQEARLRCSPMKGHSHVYWYRQLPEEGLKFMVYLQKENIIDESGMPKERFSAEFPKEGPSILRIQQVVRGDSAAYFCASGPRGLAGANTGELFFGEGSRLTVL.

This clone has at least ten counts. The CDR3 bases that were read are TGCAGTGCTAGCCCGGGACTAGCGGGAGTGGGCACAGATACG. Amino acid sequence: CSASPGLAGVGTDT. The complete CDR3 protein is CSASPGLAGVGTDTQYF. The chain links TRBV20-1 to TRBJ2-3; 14 bases agree with TRBD2. The read stops 3 residues short of the end of the CDR3; the missing end is completed from the germline J gene. The CDR3 loop spans 17 amino acids. Germline lookup yields CDR1 DFQATT and CDR2 SNEGSKA (reference sequence). With 3 bases clipped from V and 1 base from J, the junction kept 6 bases outside the gene matches.

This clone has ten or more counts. The CDR3 region is CASSPRGDRGTEAFF. Incomplete CDR3 DNA: TGTGCCAGCTCACCACGGGGGGACAGGGGCACTGAA. The chain links TRBV18 to TRBJ1-1; 10 bases match TRBD1. The read finishes 3 residues shy of the CDR3 end, and the germline J gene is used to complete it. The V gene's germline CDR1 is KGHSH and CDR2 LQKENI. The J segment lost 4 bases and the V segment lost 1 base, leaving 3 bases of the junction unmatched. The CDR3 is 15 amino acids.

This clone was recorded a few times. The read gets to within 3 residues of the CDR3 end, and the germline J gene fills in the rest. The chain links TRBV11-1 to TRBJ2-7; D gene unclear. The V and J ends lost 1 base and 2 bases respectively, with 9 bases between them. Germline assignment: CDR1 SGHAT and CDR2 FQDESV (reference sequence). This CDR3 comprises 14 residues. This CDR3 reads CASSLVDKTYEQYF. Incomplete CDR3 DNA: TGTGCCAGCAGCTTAGTTGACAAGACCTACGAG.

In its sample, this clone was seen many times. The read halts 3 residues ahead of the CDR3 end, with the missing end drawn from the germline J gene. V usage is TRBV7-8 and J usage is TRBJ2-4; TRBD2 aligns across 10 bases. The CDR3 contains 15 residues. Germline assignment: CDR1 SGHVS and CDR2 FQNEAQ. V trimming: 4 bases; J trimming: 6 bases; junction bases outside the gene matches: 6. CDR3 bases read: TGTGCCAGCAGCTCATCCTCTAGCGGGGGAAACATT. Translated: CASSSSSSGGNI. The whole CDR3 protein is CASSSSSSGGNIQYF.

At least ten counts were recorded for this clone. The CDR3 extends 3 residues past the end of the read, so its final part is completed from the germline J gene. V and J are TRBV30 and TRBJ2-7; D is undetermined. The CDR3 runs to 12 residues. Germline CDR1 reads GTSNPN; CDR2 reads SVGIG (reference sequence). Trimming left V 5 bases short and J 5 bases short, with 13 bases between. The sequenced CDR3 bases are TGTGCCTGGGCCGTCGCGGCCCACGAG. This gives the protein CAWAVAAHE. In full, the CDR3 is CAWAVAAHEQYF.

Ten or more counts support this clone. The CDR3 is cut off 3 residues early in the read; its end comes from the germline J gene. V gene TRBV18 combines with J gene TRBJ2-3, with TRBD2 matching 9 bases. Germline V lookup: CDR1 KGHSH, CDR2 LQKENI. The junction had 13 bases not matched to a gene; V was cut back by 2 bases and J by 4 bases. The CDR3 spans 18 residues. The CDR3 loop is CASSPFASSSGISDTQYF. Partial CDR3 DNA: TGTGCCAGCTCACCATTTGCTTCTTCTAGCGGGATATCAGATACG.

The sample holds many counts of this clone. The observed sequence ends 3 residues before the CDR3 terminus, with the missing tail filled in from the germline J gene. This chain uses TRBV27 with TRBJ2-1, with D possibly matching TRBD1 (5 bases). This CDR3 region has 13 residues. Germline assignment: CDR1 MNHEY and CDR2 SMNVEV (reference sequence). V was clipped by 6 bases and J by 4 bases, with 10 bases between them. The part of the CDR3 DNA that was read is TGTGCCAGCAGCCTGCAGGGTTACAATGAG. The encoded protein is CASSLQGYNE. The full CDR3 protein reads CASSLQGYNEQFF.

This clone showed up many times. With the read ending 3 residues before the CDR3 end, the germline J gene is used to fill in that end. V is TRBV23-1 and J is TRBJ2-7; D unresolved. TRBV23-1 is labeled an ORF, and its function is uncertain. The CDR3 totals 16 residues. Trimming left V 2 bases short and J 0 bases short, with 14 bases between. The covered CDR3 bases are TGCGCCAGCAGTCAAGGTCAGGAGCCTTACTCCTACGAG. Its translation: CASSQGQEPYSYE. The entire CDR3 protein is CASSQGQEPYSYEQYF.

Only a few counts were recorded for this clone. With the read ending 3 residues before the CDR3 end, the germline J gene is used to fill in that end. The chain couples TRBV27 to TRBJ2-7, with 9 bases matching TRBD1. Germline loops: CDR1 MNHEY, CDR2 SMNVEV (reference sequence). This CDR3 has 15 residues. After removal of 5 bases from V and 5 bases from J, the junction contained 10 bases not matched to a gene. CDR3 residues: CASSPWTGERNEQYF. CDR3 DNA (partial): TGTGCCAGCAGTCCCTGGACAGGGGAGCGGAACGAG.

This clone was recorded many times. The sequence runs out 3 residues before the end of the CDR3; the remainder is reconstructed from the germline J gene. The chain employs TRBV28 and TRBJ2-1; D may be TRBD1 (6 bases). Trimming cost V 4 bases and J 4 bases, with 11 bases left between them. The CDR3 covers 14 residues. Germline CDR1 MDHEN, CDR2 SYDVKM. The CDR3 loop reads CASSSRDTYNEQFF. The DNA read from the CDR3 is TGTGCCAGCAGTTCTCGGGACACATACAATGAG.

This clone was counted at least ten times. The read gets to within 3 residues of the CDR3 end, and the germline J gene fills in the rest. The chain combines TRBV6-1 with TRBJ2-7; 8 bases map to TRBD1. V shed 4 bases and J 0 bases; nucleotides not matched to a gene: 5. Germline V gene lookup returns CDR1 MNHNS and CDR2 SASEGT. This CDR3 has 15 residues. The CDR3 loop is CASSVGQGLSYEQYF. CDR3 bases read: TGTGCCAGCAGTGTAGGACAGGGCCTCTCCTACGAG.

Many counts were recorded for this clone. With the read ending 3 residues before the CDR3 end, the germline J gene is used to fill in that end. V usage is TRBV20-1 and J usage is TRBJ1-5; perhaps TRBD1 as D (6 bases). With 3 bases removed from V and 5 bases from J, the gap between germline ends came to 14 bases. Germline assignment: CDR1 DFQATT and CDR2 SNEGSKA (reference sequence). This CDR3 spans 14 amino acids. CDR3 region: CSASFWGRDQPQHF. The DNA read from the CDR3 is TGCAGTGCTAGTTTCTGGGGGCGAGATCAGCCC.

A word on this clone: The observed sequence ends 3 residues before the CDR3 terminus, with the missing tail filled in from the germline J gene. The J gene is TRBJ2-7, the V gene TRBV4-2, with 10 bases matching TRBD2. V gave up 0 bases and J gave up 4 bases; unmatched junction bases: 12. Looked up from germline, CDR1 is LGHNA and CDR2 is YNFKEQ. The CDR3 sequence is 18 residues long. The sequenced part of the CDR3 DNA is TGTGCCAGCAGCCAAGAGTCCCTGCTAGCGGGAGTCTTTTACGAG. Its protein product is CASSQESLLAGVFYE. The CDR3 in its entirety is CASSQESLLAGVFYEQYF.

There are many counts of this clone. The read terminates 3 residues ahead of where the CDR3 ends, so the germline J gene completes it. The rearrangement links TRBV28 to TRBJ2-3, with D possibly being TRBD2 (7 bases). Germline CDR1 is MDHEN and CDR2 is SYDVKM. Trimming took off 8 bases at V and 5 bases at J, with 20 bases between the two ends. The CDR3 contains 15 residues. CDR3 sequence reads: CASLEGGRLRDTQYF. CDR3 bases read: TGTGCCAGCCTCGAGGGGGGGAGGTTAAGAGATACG.